This passage covers 11 T cell receptor beta chains from one sample sequenced in a study of T cell changes during pregnancy in multiple sclerosis. Assay used: immunoSEQ multiplex PCR; TCRdb lists only in-frame clones, some missing. Of under 85,000 clones in the sample, more than 90% were seen once. The sequences come from CD4+ T cells from peripheral blood mononuclear cells, collected before pregnancy. Receptors were obtained from a female donor with multiple sclerosis, enrolled in a pregnancy study.

J is TRBJ2-7 and V is TRBV7-2; 10 nucleotides align to TRBD2. Per the germline V gene, CDR1 is SGHTA and CDR2 is FQGNSA. J lost 3 bases, V lost 3 bases, and 5 bases had no gene match. CDR3 size: 15 residues. The CDR3 sequence: CASSLTSGFYYEQYF. In nucleotides, the CDR3 is TGTGCCAGCAGCTTGACTAGCGGGTTCTACTACGAGCAGTACTTC.

J is TRBJ2-7 and V is TRBV11-2; the match to TRBD2 covers 13 bases. V gave up 1 base and J gave up 3 bases; unmatched junction bases: 6. The CDR3 length is 17 residues. Germline CDR1 reads SGHAT; CDR2 reads FQNNGV. The CDR3 coding sequence is TGTGCCAGCAGCTTAGTTACTAGCGGGAGGGTTCTCTACGAGCAGTACTTC. Encoded protein: CASSLVTSGRVLYEQYF.

The sample holds one count of this clone. The chain combines TRBV4-2 with TRBJ1-2; D not resolved. There are 15 residues in the CDR3. V lost 0 bases and J lost 4, with 12 bases in between. CDR1 LGHNA and CDR2 YNFKEQ come from the germline V gene. In nucleotides, the CDR3 is TGTGCCAGCAGCCAAGATTCACCAGAAATCTATGGCTACACCTTC. The encoded protein is CASSQDSPEIYGYTF.

The rearrangement links TRBV30 to TRBJ1-6, with D unclear. V was trimmed by 4 bases and J by 6 bases, leaving 13 bases between them. CDR1 is GTSNPN and CDR2 is SVGIG in the germline V gene (reference sequence). This CDR3 comprises 14 residues. Here the CDR3 reads CAWTVAGSNSPLHF. In DNA, the CDR3 is TGTGCCTGGACGGTGGCGGGCTCTAATTCACCCCTCCACTTT.

The rearrangement links TRBV27 to TRBJ2-6; 7 bases align to TRBD1. This CDR3 comprises 20 residues. The germline V gene encodes CDR1 MNHEY and CDR2 SMNVEV (reference sequence). J was trimmed by 1 base and V by 4 bases; bases with no gene match: 16. CDR3 protein: CASSSFTSQGKGSGANVLTF. The CDR3 region has the DNA TGTGCCAGCAGTTCATTTACCTCACAGGGGAAAGGGTCTGGGGCCAACGTCCTGACTTTC.

This clone was observed once. The chain combines TRBV7-2 with TRBJ2-3; D may be TRBD1 (6 bases). The length of the CDR3 is 15 residues. Germline V gene sequence: CDR1 SGHTA, CDR2 FQGNSA. The germline V and J ends were trimmed by 5 bases and 3 bases, with 15 bases remaining between them. The CDR3 DNA reads as TGTGCCAGCAGCCCCGGGACACCTTCTACAGATACGCAGTATTTT. Translated: CASSPGTPSTDTQYF.

The chain carries TRBV27 and TRBJ2-7, with 8 positions matching TRBD2. V shed 4 bases and J 1 base; nucleotides not matched to a gene: 6. This CDR3 contains 15 residues. Germline V gene lookup returns CDR1 MNHEY and CDR2 SMNVEV (reference sequence). The CDR3 coding sequence is TGTGCCAGCAGTTCCGGACTAGCAGGATCCTACGAGCAGTACTTC. This gives the protein CASSSGLAGSYEQYF.

This clone was counted a single time. The chain combines TRBV6-5 with TRBJ1-4; no reliable D call. V was cut by 0 bases and J by 8 bases, with 10 bases left in between. CDR1 is MNHEY and CDR2 is SVGAGI in the germline V gene. CDR3 size: 14 residues. This CDR3 is CASSYSAGGEKLFF. As DNA, the CDR3 is TGTGCCAGCAGTTACTCGGCAGGTGGCGAAAAACTGTTTTTT.

This clone occurred a few times. J is TRBJ1-6 and V is TRBV21-1; the D call TRBD1 from the table was never checked on the DNA. TRBV21-1 is tagged as a pseudogene. The CDR3 spans 15 residues. The CDR3 region is CASSKPGQGRSPLHF. The CDR3 region has the DNA TGTGCCAGCAGCAAACCTGGGCAGGGTCGTTCACCCCTCCACTTT.

This clone was detected only a few times. This rearrangement joins TRBV6-6 to TRBJ1-6, with TRBD1 matching 10 bases. CDR3 length: 16 residues. The junction had 11 bases not matched to a gene; V was cut back by 5 bases and J by 10 bases. In germline, CDR1 is MNHNY, CDR2 SVGAGI (reference sequence). CDR3 DNA: TGTGCCAGCAGTGGGACCCGGACAGGGGGGCAATCACCCCTCCACTTT. Protein sequence: CASSGTRTGGQSPLHF.

The rearrangement links TRBV27 to TRBJ2-7; D may be TRBD1 (5 bases). Trimming removed 5 bases at V and 6 bases at J, with 23 bases between. The CDR3 consists of 16 residues. Germline V gene data show CDR1 as MNHEY and CDR2 as SMNVEV (reference sequence). CDR3 loop: CASSLRGPGVRVEQYF. Written as DNA, the CDR3 is TGTGCCAGCAGTCTAAGGGGCCCAGGAGTTCGGGTCGAGCAGTACTTC.